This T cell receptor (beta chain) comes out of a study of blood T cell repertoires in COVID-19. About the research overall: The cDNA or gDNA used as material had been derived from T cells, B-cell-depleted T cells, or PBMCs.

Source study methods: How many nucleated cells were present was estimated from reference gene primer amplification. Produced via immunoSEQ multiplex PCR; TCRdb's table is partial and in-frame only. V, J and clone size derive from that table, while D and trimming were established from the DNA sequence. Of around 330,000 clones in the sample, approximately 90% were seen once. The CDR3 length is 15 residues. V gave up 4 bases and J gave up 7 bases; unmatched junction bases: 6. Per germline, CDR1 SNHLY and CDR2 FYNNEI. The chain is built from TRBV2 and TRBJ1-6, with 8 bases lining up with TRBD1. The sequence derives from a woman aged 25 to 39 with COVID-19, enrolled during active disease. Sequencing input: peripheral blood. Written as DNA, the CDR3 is TGTGCCAGCAGTGCCGACAGGGGCAGGAATTCACCCCTCCACTTT. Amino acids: CASSADRGRNSPLHF.